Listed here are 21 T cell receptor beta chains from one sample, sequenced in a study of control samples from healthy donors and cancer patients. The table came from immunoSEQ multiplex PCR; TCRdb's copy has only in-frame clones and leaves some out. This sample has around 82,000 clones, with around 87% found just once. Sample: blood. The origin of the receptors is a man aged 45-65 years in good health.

DNA of the CDR3: TGTGCCAGTGCACAGGGACGGGAGACCCAGTACTTC. This encodes CASAQGRETQYF. This chain connects TRBV6-5 to TRBJ2-5; D is perhaps TRBD1 (6 bases). The V end lost 9 bases, the J end lost 5 bases, and 13 bases lay between the germline ends. This CDR3 has 12 amino acids. Germline V lookup: CDR1 MNHEY, CDR2 SVGAGI.

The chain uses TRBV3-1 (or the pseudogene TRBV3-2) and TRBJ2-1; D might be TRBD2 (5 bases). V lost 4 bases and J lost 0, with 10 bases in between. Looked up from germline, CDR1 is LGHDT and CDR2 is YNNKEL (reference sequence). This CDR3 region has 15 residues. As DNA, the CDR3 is TGTGCCAGCAGCCTACTAGGCCTCTCCTACAATGAGCAGTTCTTC. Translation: CASSLLGLSYNEQFF.

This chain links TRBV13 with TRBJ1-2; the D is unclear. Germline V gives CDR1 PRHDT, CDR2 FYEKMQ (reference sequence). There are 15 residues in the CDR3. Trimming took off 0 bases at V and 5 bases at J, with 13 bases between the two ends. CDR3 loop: CASSLGRQATYGYTF. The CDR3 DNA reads TGTGCCAGCAGCTTAGGAAGGCAGGCAACTTATGGCTACACCTTC.

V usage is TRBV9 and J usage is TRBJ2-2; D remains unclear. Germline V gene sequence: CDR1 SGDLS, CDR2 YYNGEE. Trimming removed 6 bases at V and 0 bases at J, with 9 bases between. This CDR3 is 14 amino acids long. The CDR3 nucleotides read TGTGCCAGCACCGCTTCGACGAACACCGGGGAGCTGTTTTTT. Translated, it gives CASTASTNTGELFF.

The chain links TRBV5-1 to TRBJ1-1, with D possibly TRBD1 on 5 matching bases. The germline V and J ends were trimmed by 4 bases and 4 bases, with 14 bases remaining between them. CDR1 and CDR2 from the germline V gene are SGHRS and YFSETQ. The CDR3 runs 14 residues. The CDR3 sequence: CASSRGEGLTEAFF. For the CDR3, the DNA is TGCGCCAGCAGCCGCGGGGAGGGGCTCACTGAAGCTTTCTTT.

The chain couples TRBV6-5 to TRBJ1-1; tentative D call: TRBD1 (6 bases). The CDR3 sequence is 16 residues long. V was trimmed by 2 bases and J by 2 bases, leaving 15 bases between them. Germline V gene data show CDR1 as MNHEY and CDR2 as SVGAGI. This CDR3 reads CASSYVQGGHNTEAFF. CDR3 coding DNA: TGTGCCAGCAGTTACGTACAGGGTGGCCACAACACTGAAGCTTTCTTT.

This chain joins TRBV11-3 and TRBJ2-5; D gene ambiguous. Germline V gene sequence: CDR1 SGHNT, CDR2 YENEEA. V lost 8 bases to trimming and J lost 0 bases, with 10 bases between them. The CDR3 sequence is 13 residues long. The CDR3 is CASQGSYQETQYF. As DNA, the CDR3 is TGTGCCAGCCAAGGGTCGTACCAAGAGACCCAGTACTTC.

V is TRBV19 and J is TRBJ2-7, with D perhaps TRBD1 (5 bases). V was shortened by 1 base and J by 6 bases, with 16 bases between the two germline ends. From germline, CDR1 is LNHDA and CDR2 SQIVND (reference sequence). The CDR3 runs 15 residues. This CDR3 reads CASSIVSRGNTEQYF. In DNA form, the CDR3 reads TGTGCCAGTAGTATAGTGAGTAGGGGTAATACCGAGCAGTACTTC. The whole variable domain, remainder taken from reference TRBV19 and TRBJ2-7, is DGGITQSPKYLFRKEGQNVTLSCEQNLNHDAMYWYRQDPGQGLRLIYYSQIVNDFQKGDIAEGYSVSREKKESFPLTVTSAQKNPTAFYLCASSIVSRGNTEQYFGPGTRLTVT.

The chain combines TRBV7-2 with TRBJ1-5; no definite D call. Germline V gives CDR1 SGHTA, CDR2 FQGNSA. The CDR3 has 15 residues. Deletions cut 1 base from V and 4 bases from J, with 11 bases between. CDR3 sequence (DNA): TGTGCCAGCAGCTTAGTCGGCCTGAATAATCAGCCCCAGCATTTT. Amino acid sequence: CASSLVGLNNQPQHF.

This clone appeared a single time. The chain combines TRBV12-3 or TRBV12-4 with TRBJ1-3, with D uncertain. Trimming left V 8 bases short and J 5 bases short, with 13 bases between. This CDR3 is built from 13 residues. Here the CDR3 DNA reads TGTGCCAGCTCTTGGGGAAGGAGAAACACCATATATTTT. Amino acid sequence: CASSWGRRNTIYF.

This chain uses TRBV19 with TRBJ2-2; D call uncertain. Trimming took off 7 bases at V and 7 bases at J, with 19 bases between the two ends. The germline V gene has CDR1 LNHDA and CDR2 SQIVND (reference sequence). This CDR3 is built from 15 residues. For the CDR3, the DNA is TGTGCCAGTATCCAAAGGGTCCAACGCGGCGGGGAGCTGTTTTTT. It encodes CASIQRVQRGGELFF.

The CDR3 DNA is TGTGCCAGCAGCTTAGCGGAAGGTAGCGGGAGGTCCTCCTACGAGCAGTACTTC. Protein sequence: CASSLAEGSGRSSYEQYF. V usage is TRBV7-9 and J usage is TRBJ2-7; 10 nucleotides agree with TRBD2. The CDR3 runs 18 residues. In germline, CDR1 is SEHNR, CDR2 FQNEAQ (reference sequence). V dropped 0 bases and J dropped 0; count of bases not matched to a gene: 8. Based on the CDR3 plus reference TRBV7-9 and TRBJ2-7, the full variable domain is DTGVSQNPRHKITKRGQNVTFRCDPISEHNRLYWYRQTLGQGPEFLTYFQNEAQLEKSRLLSDRFSAERPKGSFSTLEIQRTEQGDSAMYLCASSLAEGSGRSSYEQYFGPGTRLTVT.

CDR3 loop: CAWSSSASGGIREQYV. The CDR3, as DNA: TGTGCCTGGAGTTCATCGGCTAGCGGGGGGATCAGGGAGCAGTACGTC. The chain couples TRBV30 to TRBJ2-7; TRBD2 matches at 11 bases. The trim removed 2 bases at V and 7 bases at J, leaving 13 bases unmatched. This CDR3 spans 16 amino acids. The germline gives CDR1 GTSNPN, CDR2 SVGIG (reference sequence).

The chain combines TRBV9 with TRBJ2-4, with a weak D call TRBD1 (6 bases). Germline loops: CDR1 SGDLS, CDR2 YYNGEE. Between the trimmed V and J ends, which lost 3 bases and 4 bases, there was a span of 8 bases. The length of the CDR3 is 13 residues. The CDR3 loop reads CASSADSKNIQYF. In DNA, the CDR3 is TGTGCCAGCAGCGCGGACAGTAAAAACATTCAGTACTTC.

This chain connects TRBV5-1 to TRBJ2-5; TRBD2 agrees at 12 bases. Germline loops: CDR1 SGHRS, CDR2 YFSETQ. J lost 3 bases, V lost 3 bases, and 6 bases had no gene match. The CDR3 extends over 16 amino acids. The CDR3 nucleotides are TGCGCCAGCAGCTCGGCCTCTAGCGGGGGGGAAGAGACCCAGTACTTC. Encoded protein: CASSSASSGGEETQYF.

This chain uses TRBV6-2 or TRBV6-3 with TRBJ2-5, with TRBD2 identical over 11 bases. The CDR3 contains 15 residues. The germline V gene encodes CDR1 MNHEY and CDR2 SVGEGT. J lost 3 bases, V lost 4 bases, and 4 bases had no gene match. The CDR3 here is CASSFLTSGKETQYF. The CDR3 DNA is TGTGCCAGCAGTTTCTTGACTAGCGGGAAAGAGACCCAGTACTTC.

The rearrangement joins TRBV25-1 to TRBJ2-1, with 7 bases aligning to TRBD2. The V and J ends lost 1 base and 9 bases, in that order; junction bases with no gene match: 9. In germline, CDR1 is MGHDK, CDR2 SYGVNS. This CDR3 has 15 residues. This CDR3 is CASSELGGRGGEQFF. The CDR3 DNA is TGTGCCAGCAGTGAATTGGGCGGGAGAGGCGGTGAGCAGTTCTTC.

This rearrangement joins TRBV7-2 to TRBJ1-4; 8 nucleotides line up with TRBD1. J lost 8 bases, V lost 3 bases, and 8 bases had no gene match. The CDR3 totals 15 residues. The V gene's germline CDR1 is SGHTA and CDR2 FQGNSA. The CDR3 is CASSFSGGFREKLFF. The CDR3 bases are TGTGCCAGCAGCTTTTCAGGGGGCTTTCGGGAAAAACTGTTTTTT.

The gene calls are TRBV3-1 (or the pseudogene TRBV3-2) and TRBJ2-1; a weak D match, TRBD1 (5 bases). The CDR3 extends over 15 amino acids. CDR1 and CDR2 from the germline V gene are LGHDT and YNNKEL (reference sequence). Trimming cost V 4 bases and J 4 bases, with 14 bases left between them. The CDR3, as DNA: TGTGCCAGCAGCCTTGGGGCCAAGATGTACAATGAGCAGTTCTTC. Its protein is CASSLGAKMYNEQFF.

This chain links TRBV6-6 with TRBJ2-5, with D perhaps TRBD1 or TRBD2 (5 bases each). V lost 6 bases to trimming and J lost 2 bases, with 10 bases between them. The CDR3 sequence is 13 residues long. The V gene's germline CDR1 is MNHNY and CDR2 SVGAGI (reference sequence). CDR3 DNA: TGTGCCAGCAGAGAGGGGCGGCAAGAGACCCAGTACTTC. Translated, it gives CASREGRQETQYF.

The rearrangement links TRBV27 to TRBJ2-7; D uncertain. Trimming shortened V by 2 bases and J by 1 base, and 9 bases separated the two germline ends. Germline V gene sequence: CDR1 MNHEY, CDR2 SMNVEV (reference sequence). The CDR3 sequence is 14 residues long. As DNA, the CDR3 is TGTGCCAGCAGTTTACCGGACGGGTCCTACGAGCAGTACTTC. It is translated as CASSLPDGSYEQYF.